This TCR beta chain was observed in a study of blood T cell repertoires in COVID-19. Profiling relied on immunoSEQ multiplex PCR, and the TCRdb table lists in-frame clones only, not all of them. The table lists 150,000 or so clones, about 79% of them singletons. Symptom resolution, clearance, or two negative PCRs marked the recovered donors of Cohort 3. Germline V CDR1 and CDR2: MNHEY, SMNVEV (reference sequence). The CDR3 runs 15 residues. Trimming left V 3 bases short and J 1 base short, with 7 bases between. The sample was PBMCs or T cells enriched from blood (not recorded which). The sequence derives from a man aged 50-60 years who had recovered from COVID-19. This sequence joins TRBV27 and TRBJ1-6; D is uncertain. CDR3 region: CASSLGRSYNSPLHF. CDR3 nucleotides: TGTGCCAGCAGTTTGGGGAGGTCCTATAATTCACCCCTCCACTTT.